This passage covers 9 T cell receptor beta chains from one sample sequenced in a study of T cells in Graves' hyperthyroidism and ophthalmopathy. Researchers amplified the TCR beta CDR3 regions from RNA transcripts. HTBI primers were used for first-round RT-PCR of the TCR CDR3. TCRdb independently ran MiXCR on the multiplex PCR reads; one entry per CDR3 protein. Found here are 25,000 to 30,000 distinct CDR3 sequences, roughly 45% of them singletons; the top ten hold 10%. What was sequenced was blood. These receptors all come from a woman in her 30s with Graves' hyperthyroidism.

The J gene is TRBJ2-5, the V gene TRBV20-1; 7 bases agree with TRBD2. The CDR3 contains 14 residues. Trimming removed 3 bases from V and 4 bases from J; junction bases left unmatched: 8. Germline CDR1 DFQATT, CDR2 SNEGSKA (reference sequence). In nucleotides, the CDR3 is TGCAGTGCTAGGAGTGGGAGGGCTGGAGAGACCCAGTACTTC. Translation: CSARSGRAGETQYF.

The rearrangement uses TRBV2 and TRBJ1-6, with D uncertain. This CDR3 is 13 amino acids long. Trimming took 6 bases from V and 7 from J, leaving 10 bases between them. Germline-derived CDR1 and CDR2 are SNHLY and FYNNEI. CDR3 bases: TGTGCCAGCAGCCCCTCGGGGAATTCACCCCTCCACTTT. This codes for CASSPSGNSPLHF.

Many counts were recorded for this clonotype. This chain connects TRBV27 to TRBJ1-4, with a weak D call TRBD1 (5 bases). CDR1 is MNHEY and CDR2 is SMNVEV in the germline V gene (reference sequence). V lost 5 bases and J lost 8, with 12 bases in between. The CDR3 runs to 13 residues. CDR3 protein: CASSRRAEEKLFF. DNA of the CDR3: TGTGCCAGCAGTCGCAGGGCGGAAGAAAAACTGTTTTTT.

V usage is TRBV24-1 and J usage is TRBJ1-2; no clear D gene. The ends were cut back, 6 bases at V and 4 bases at J, with 8 bases in the middle. The germline gives CDR1 KGHDR, CDR2 SFDVKD. This CDR3 comprises 12 residues. The CDR3 region is CATSPDGYGYTF. The DNA of the CDR3 is TGTGCCACCAGTCCAGACGGCTATGGCTACACCTTC.

The chain joins TRBV7-6 to TRBJ2-1, with a possible D match to TRBD2 (5 bases). CDR1 is SGHVS and CDR2 is FNYEAQ in the germline V gene. The CDR3 is made up of 13 amino acids. Deletions cut 5 bases from V and 7 bases from J, with 12 bases between. The CDR3 DNA reads TGTGCCAGCAGCCCCCGACGGGGTAATGAGCAGTTCTTC. This encodes CASSPRRGNEQFF.

The J gene is TRBJ1-1, the V gene TRBV13; D is unresolved. The CDR3 has 13 residues. Trimming pared 4 bases from V and 1 base from J, leaving 7 bases between. The germline V gene encodes CDR1 PRHDT and CDR2 FYEKMQ (reference sequence). CDR3 sequence reads: CASSYRQNTEAFF. The DNA of the CDR3 is TGTGCCAGCAGCTATCGACAGAACACTGAAGCTTTCTTT.

The chain combines TRBV13 with TRBJ2-7, with D maybe TRBD1 (7 bases). V lost 3 bases and J lost 4, with 13 bases in between. CDR1 is PRHDT and CDR2 is FYEKMQ in the germline V gene (reference sequence). CDR3 length: 14 residues. The CDR3 coding sequence is TGTGCCAGCAGCTTTCCGACAGGGACTTACGAGCAGTACTTC. It is translated as CASSFPTGTYEQYF. The whole variable domain, filled in from reference TRBV13 and TRBJ2-7, reads AAGVIQSPRHLIKEKRETATLKCYPIPRHDTVYWYQQGPGQDPQFLISFYEKMQSDKGSIPDRFSAQQFSDYHSELNMSSLELGDSALYFCASSFPTGTYEQYFGPGTRLTVT.

This clonotype was observed many times. Compared with germline, one end of the junction differs, possibly owing to a read error. V is TRBV7-3 and J is TRBJ2-7, with 11 bases lining up with TRBD1. CDR3 length: 14 residues. Germline-derived CDR1 and CDR2 are SGHTA and FQGTGA. DNA of the CDR3: TGCGCCAGCAAGGCGGGACAGGGGGCCTACGAGCAGTACTTC. Protein sequence: CASKAGQGAYEQYF.

By share, this clonotype ranks as medium-sized. V usage is TRBV10-2 and J usage is TRBJ2-7; D remains ambiguous. In germline, CDR1 is WSHSY, CDR2 SAAADI. Between the trimmed V and J ends, which lost 2 bases and 0 bases, there was a span of 11 bases. The CDR3 runs 15 residues. In DNA form, the CDR3 reads TGCGCCAGCAGTGAGCCTCGGATTATCTCCTACGAGCAGTACTTC. Its translation: CASSEPRIISYEQYF.